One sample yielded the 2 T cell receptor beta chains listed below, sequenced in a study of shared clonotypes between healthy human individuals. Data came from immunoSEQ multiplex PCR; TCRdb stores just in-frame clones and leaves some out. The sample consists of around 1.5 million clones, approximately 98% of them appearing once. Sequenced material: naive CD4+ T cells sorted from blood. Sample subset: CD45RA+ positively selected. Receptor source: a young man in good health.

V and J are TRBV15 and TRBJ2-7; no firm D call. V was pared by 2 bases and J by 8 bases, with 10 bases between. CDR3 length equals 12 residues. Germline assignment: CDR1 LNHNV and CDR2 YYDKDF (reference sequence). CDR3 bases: TGTGCCACCAGCAGACCCCCGTTTCAGCAGTACTTC. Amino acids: CATSRPPFQQYF.

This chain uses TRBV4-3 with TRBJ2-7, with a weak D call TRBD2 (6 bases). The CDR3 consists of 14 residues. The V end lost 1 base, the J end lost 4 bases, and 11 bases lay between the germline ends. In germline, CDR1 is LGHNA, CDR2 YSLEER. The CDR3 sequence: CASSQGGTGYEQYF. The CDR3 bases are TGCGCCAGCAGCCAAGGGGGGACTGGGTACGAGCAGTACTTC.